This T cell receptor (beta chain) was profiled in a study of blood T cells in healthy people across ages. The germline V gene has CDR1 SGHRS and CDR2 YFSETQ. Deletions cut 0 bases from V and 6 bases from J, with 25 bases between. This CDR3 has 18 residues. This clonotype showed up many times. Its specificity is not known. Isolation of PBMCs gave at least 7 million cells per sample. The amount of total RNA extracted per sample was at least 6 micrograms. PCR was performed a second time for roughly 7 to 12 cycles using a sample-barcoded 5' primer and a J-beta primer mix. Per-sample output comprised a minimum of 2.5 million paired-end reads containing CDR3. One entry per CDR3 protein results from TCRdb running MiXCR on the 5' RACE reads. The sample shows 1.5 million to 2 million distinct CDR3 sequences, approximately 30% of them seen only once. General study points: It was held that the diversity estimates obtained from one million T cells were underestimates.

The chain joins TRBV5-1 to TRBJ2-7; possibly TRBD2 for D (5 bases). The TCR sequence derives from a woman in her 30s in good health. Sequenced material: blood. The CDR3 protein is CASSLGTRETRISFEQYF. Here the CDR3 DNA reads TGCGCCAGCAGCTTGGGGACCCGGGAAACTAGGATCTCATTCGAGCAGTACTTC. Full variable domain (rest looked up from reference TRBV5-1 and TRBJ2-7): KAGVTQTPRYLIKTRGQQVTLSCSPISGHRSVSWYQQTPGQGLQFLFEYFSETQRNKGNFPGRFSGRQFSNSRSEMNVSTLELGDSALYLCASSLGTRETRISFEQYFGPGTRLTVT.